Included here is one TCR beta chain sequence, with context. This specimen belongs to a study of regulatory T cells in long-lasting Graves disease. For TCR beta, libraries came from iRepertoire HTBI primers and Arm-PCR of CDR3 regions. TCRdb ran MiXCR on the multiplex PCR reads and lists one entry per CDR3 protein. In the table there are hundreds of thousands of distinct CDR3 sequences, roughly 16% of which are singletons. Specified time point: newly diagnosed GD, antithyroid drugs for less than 3 months. RNA extracted from PBMCs served as the sequencing template. Germline V lookup: CDR1 SGHDN, CDR2 FVKESK. CDR3 size: 15 residues. V shed 3 bases and J shed 2 bases, with 12 bases lying between them.

The sample consisted of peripheral blood mononuclear cells (PBMCs), taken at new diagnosis, from a patient treated with antithyroid drugs. The chain uses TRBV14 and TRBJ2-3; D call uncertain. The receptor was derived from a female donor with Graves disease. CDR3 loop: CASSHTPRYTDTQYF. For the CDR3, the DNA is TGTGCCAGCAGCCATACCCCCCGATACACAGATACGCAGTATTTT.